This TCR beta chain derives from a study of blood T cell repertoires in COVID-19. At the level of the study: Some COVID-19 samples were acute and others convalescent; all came from the United States, Italy and Spain.

The CDR3 length is 15 residues. Germline CDR1 is LNHDA and CDR2 is SQIVND (reference sequence). The germline V and J ends were trimmed by 6 bases and 5 bases, with 19 bases remaining between them. In the original analysis: Reference gene primer amplification gave nucleated cell count estimates. Repertoires were generated with immunoSEQ multiplex PCR, while TCRdb's copy carries only in-frame clones and drops some. V and J calls and clone size are given by that table; D and trimming were obtained from the DNA. The data contain about 150,000 clones, roughly nine tenths of them seen just once; the ten biggest clones take up under 0.6%.

Sequencing was done on a sample of peripheral blood. This sequence originates from a man in his forties or fifties with acute or convalescent COVID-19. The V gene is TRBV19, the J gene TRBJ2-5, with D possibly TRBD1 on 6 matching bases. CDR3 sequence: CASSPARDMVETQYF. In DNA form, the CDR3 reads TGTGCCAGTAGCCCTGCCCGGGACATGGTGGAGACCCAGTACTTC.